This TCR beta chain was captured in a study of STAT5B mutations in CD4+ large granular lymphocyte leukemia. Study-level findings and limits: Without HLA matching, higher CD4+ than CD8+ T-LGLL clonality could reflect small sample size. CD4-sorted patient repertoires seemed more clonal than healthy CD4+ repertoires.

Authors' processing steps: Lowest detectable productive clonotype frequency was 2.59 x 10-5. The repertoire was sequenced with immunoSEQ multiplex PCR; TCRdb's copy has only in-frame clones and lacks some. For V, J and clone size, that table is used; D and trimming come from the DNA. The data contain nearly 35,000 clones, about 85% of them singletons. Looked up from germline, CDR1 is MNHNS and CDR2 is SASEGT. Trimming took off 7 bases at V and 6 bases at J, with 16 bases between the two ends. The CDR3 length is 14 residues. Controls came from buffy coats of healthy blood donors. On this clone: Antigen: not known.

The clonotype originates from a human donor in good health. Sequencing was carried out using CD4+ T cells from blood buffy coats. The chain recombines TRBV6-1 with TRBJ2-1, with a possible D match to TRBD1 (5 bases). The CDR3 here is CASKPGSALNEQFF. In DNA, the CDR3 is TGTGCCAGCAAACCAGGGTCGGCTCTCAATGAGCAGTTCTTC.